This T cell receptor (beta chain) was found in a study of cytotoxic CD8 clonotypes in ibrutinib-treated CLL (TCRdb year 2021). General notes on the study: The cohort included more than 14 treatment-naive and about a dozen relapsed/refractory patients; roughly 17 were IGHV unmutated. Cryopreserved peripheral blood mononuclear cells were obtained prior to treatment, at the time of response, and at either disease progression or sustained remission. Every remission and progressive disease sample was obtained while ibrutinib was still being received by the patients. On average, each sample had hundreds of thousands of productive templates and almost 95,000 productive rearrangements. Of the 85 to 90 participants in the trial, approximately 26 had longitudinal samples available. Response samples were taken after a median of approximately eleven months on treatment, ranging from roughly 6 to 36 months. Responses were partial in some 24 patients and complete in 2; after median approximately 66 months follow-up, about 14 stayed in remission and approximately twelve progressed.

On this clone: What this receptor recognizes is not known. Nothing much larger sits one base from this clone, and base qualities are not available.

Here V drops 1 base and J drops 2 bases, and the junction holds 12 bases not matched to any gene. The CDR3 sequence holds 18 residues, the cysteine and phenylalanine included. The sequence is cut down to CDR3 DNA, 54 bases in frame from base 1. CDR1 is given as MNHEY and CDR2 as SMNVEV, both from the germline V gene (reference sequence). The goal of deep resolution MiSeq sequencing was a depth between 1 in 1 million and 1 in 200,000 T cells, and coverage averaged 10x per clonotype. TCR beta libraries were generated with the immunoSEQ hsTCRB Kit. The authors processed their data as follows. ImmunoSEQ Data Assistant and ImmunoSEQ Analyzer were used for data analysis, and V, D and J genes were assigned according to IMGT definitions. Clonality, which ranges from 0 to 1, was calculated by subtracting the normalized Shannon entropy of productive rearrangement frequencies from one. Only overrepresented clonotypes making up at least 0.05% of the repertoire of each patient were included in the public clonotype analysis. Repertoires from approximately 12 age-matched healthy donors in immuneACCESS were used as clonality controls. The source is immuneACCESS, and TCRdb retained only in-frame sequences with V and J called. Part of the clones is not carried over; for the studies checked, unresolved V genes explain less than half of this, and the remainder is unexplained. V, J and clone size are taken as reported in that table, and D and trimming were inferred from the DNA itself. Present in this sample are tens of thousands of clones, roughly 50% of which were seen just once. The ten largest clones capture approximately 29% of the sample.

The intended sense of this specimen's time point label: approximately eleven months on ibrutinib. For TCR beta library preparation, approximately 2 micrograms of genomic DNA was extracted from cryopreserved PBMCs. Longitudinal blood samples from CLL patients on ibrutinib monotherapy were analyzed using high-throughput TCR beta sequencing. The patients were enrolled in a single-center, open-label phase 2 trial of ibrutinib monotherapy. Findings and caveats that apply to the study as a whole: Baseline clonality was found to be higher than that of age-matched healthy donors and was strongly correlated with circulating CD8+ T-cell counts. At ibrutinib response clonality went up, during sustained remission it held steady, and at progression it dropped back toward baseline. Sampling times were not matched between patients in sustained remission and patients whose disease was progressing, and lymph node repertoires were not examined. Public clonotypes were rare and either contracted or stayed stable during treatment, and the rise in clonality at ibrutinib response reflected the expansion of private clonotypes.

The chain uses TRBV27 and TRBJ2-7, with 9 bases matching TRBD1. The sample here was PBMCs, taken after 12 months of ibrutinib treatment. This TCR derives from a human donor with chronic lymphocytic leukemia. The bases are TGTGCCAGCAGTTTATGGTTTGGGACAGGGAGTAGGACCTACGAGCAGTACTTC. It specifies CASSLWFGTGSRTYEQYF.